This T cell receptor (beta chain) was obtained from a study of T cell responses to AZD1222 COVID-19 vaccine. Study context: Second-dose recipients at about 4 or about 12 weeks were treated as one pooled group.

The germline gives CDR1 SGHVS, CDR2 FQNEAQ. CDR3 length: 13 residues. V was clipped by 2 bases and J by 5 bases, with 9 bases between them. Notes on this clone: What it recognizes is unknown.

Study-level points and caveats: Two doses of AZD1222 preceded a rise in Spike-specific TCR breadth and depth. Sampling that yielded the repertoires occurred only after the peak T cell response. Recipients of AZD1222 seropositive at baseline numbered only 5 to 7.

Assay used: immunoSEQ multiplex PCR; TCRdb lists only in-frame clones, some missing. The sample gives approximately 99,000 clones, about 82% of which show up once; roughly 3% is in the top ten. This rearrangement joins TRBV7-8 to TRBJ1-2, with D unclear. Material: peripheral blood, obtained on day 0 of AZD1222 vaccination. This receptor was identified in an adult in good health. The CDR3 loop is CASSLQEKYGYTF. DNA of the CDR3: TGTGCCAGCAGCTTACAGGAAAAATATGGCTACACCTTC.